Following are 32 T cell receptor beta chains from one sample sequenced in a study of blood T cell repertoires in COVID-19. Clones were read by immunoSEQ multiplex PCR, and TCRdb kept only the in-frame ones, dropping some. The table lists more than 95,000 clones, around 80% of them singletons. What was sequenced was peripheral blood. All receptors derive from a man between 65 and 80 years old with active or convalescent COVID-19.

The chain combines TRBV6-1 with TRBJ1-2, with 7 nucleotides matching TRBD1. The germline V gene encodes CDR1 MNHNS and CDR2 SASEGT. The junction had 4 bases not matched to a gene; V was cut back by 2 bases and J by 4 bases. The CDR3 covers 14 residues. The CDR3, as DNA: TGTGCCAGCAGTGAAAAGGGGGCTGGCTATGGCTACACCTTC. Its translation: CASSEKGAGYGYTF.

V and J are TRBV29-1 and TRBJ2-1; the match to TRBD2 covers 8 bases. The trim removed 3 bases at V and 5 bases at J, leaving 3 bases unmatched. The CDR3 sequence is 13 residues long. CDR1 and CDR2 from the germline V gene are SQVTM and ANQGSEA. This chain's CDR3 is CSVDTGGDNEQFF. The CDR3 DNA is TGCAGCGTTGATACGGGAGGGGACAATGAGCAGTTCTTC.

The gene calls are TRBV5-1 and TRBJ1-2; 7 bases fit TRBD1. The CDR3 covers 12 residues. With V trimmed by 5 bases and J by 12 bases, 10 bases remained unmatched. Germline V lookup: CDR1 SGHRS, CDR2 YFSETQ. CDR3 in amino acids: CASRGRGVRDTF. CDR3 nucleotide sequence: TGCGCCAGCAGAGGCAGGGGGGTTCGCGACACCTTC. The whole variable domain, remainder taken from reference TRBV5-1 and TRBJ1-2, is KAGVTQTPRYLIKTRGQQVTLSCSPISGHRSVSWYQQTPGQGLQFLFEYFSETQRNKGNFPGRFSGRQFSNSRSEMNVSTLELGDSALYLCASRGRGVRDTFGSGTRLTVV.

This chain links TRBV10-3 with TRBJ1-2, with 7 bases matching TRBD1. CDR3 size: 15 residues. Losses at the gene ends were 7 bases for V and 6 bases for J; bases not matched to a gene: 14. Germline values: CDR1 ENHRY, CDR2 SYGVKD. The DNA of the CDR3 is TGTGCCATCATGGGCGTGGCAGGGGGTCGCGATGGCTACACCTTC. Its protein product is CAIMGVAGGRDGYTF.

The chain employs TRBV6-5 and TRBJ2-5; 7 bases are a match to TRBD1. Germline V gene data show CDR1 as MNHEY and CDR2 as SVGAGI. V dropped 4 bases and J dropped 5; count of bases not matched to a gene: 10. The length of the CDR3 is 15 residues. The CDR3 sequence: CASSSQGRGGETQYF. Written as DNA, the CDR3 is TGTGCCAGCAGTTCACAGGGGAGAGGTGGTGAGACCCAGTACTTC.

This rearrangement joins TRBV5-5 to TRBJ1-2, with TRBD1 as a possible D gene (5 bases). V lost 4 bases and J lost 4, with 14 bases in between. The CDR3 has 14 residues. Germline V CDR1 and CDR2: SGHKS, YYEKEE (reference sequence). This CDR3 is CASSGSGSPYGYTF. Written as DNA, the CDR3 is TGTGCCAGCAGCGGGTCAGGGTCCCCCTATGGCTACACCTTC.

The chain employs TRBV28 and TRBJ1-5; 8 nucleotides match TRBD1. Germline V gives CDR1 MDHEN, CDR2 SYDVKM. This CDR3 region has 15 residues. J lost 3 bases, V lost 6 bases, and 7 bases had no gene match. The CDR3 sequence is CASRGQGAVNQPQHF. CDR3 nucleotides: TGTGCCAGCAGAGGACAGGGAGCGGTCAATCAGCCCCAGCATTTT.

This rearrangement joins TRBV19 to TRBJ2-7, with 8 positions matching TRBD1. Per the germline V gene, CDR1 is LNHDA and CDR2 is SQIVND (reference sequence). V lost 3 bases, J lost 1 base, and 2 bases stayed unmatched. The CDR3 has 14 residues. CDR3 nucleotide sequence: TGTGCCAGTAGTATTCAGGGGGCATCCTACGAGCAGTACTTC. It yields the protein CASSIQGASYEQYF.

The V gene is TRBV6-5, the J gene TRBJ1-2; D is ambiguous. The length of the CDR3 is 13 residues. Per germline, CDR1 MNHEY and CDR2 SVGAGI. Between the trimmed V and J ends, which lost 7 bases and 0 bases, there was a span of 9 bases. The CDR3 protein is CASKIQANYGYTF. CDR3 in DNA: TGTGCCAGCAAGATTCAGGCTAACTATGGCTACACCTTC.

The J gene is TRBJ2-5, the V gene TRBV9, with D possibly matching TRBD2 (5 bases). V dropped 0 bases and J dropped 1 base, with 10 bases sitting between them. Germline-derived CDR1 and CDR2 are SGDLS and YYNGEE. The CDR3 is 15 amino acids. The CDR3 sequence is CASSVAARAQETQYF. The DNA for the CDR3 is TGTGCCAGCAGCGTAGCTGCGAGGGCCCAAGAGACCCAGTACTTC. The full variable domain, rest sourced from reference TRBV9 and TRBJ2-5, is DSGVTQTPKHLITATGQRVTLRCSPRSGDLSVYWYQQSLDQGLQFLIQYYNGEERAKGNILERFSAQQFPDLHSELNLSSLELGDSALYFCASSVAARAQETQYFGPGTRLLVL.

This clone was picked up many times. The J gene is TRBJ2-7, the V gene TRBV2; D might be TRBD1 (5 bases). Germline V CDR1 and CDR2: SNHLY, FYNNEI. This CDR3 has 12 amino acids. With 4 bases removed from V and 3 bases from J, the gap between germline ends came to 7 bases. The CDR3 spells CASSARVYEQYF. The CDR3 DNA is TGTGCCAGCAGTGCCAGGGTCTACGAGCAGTACTTC.

Written as DNA, the CDR3 is TGTGCCTGGAGTGTGGAGAGGGACTATGGCTACACCTTC. Residues: CAWSVERDYGYTF. This chain connects TRBV30 to TRBJ1-2, with D uncertain. The V and J ends lost 0 bases and 3 bases respectively, with 8 bases between them. CDR3 length: 13 residues. CDR1 is GTSNPN and CDR2 is SVGIG in the germline V gene (reference sequence).

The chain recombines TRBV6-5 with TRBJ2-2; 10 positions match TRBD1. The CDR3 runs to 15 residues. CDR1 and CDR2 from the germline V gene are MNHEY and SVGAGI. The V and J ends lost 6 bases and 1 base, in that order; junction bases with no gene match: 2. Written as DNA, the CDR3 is TGTGCCAGCAGGGGACAGGGGCTGAACACCGGGGAGCTGTTTTTT. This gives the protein CASRGQGLNTGELFF.

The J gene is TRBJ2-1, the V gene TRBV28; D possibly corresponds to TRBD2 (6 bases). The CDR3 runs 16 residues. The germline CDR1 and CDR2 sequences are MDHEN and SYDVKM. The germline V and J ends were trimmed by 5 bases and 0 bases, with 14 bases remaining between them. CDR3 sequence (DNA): TGTGCCAGCAGTACGCCCGGGGGTGGCTCCTACAATGAGCAGTTCTTC. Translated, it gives CASSTPGGGSYNEQFF. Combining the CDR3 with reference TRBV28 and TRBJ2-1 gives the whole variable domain DVKVTQSSRYLVKRTGEKVFLECVQDMDHENMFWYRQDPGLGLRLIYFSYDVKMKEKGDIPEGYSVSREKKERFSLILESASTNQTSMYLCASSTPGGGSYNEQFFGPGTRLTVL.

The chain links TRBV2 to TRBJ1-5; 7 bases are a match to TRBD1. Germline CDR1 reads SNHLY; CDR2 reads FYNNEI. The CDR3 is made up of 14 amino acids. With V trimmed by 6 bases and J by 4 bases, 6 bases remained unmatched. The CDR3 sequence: CASRKTGINQPQHF. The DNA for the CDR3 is TGTGCCAGCAGGAAGACAGGGATTAATCAGCCCCAGCATTTT.

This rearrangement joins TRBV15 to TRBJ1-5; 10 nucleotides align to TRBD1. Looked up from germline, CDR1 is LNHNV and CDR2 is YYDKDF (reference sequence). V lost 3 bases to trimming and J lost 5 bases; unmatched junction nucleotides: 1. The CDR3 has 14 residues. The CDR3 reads CATSRDRGYQPQHF. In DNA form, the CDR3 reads TGTGCCACCAGCAGGGACAGGGGGTATCAGCCCCAGCATTTT.

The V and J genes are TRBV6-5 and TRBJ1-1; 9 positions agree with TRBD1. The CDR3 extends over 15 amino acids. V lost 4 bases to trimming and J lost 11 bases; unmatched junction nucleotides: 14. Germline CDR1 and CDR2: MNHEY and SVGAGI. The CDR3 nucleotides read TGTGCCAGCAGTTCTCGACAGGGGGTCCTTTTGAACGCTTTCTTT. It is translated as CASSSRQGVLLNAFF.

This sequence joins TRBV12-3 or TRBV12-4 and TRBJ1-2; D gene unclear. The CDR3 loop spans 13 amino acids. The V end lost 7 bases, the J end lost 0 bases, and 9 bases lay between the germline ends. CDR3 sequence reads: CASTSPPNYGYTF. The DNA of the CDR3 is TGTGCCAGCACTAGCCCGCCTAACTATGGCTACACCTTC.

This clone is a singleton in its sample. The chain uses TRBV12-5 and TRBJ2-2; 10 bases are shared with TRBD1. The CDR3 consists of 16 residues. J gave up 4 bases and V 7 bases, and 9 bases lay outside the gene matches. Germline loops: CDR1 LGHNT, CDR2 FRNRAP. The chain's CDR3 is CASARWTGGTTGELFF. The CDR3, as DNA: TGTGCTAGTGCCCGCTGGACAGGGGGGACCACCGGGGAGCTGTTTTTT.

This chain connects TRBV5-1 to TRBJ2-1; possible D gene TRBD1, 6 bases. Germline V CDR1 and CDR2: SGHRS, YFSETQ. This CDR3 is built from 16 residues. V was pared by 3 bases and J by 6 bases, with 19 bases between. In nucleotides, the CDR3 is TGCGCCAGCAGCTCCCAAGGGGGACGGCGCACCAATGAGCAGTTCTTC. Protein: CASSSQGGRRTNEQFF.

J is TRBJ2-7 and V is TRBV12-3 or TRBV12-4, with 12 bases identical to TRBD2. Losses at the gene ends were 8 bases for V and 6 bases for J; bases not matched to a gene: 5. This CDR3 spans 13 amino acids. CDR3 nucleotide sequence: TGTGCCAGCGCTAGCGGGGGGGCCCCCGAGCAGTACTTC. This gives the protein CASASGGAPEQYF.

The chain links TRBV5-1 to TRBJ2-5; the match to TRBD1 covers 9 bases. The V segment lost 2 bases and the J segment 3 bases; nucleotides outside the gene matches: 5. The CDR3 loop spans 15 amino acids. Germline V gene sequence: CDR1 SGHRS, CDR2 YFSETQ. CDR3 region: CASSFAGTGKETQYF. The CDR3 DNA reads TGCGCCAGCAGCTTTGCCGGGACAGGGAAAGAGACCCAGTACTTC. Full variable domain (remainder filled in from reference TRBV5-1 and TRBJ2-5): KAGVTQTPRYLIKTRGQQVTLSCSPISGHRSVSWYQQTPGQGLQFLFEYFSETQRNKGNFPGRFSGRQFSNSRSEMNVSTLELGDSALYLCASSFAGTGKETQYFGPGTRLLVL.

Here the CDR3 DNA reads TGCGCCACCGATAAGGGGGCGAACACCGGGGAGCTGTTTTTT. Amino acid sequence: CATDKGANTGELFF. The rearrangement uses TRBV10-2 and TRBJ2-2; tentative D call: TRBD1 (6 bases). The germline V gene encodes CDR1 WSHSY and CDR2 SAAADI. Trimming left V 10 bases short and J 0 bases short, with 12 bases between. CDR3 length: 14 amino acids.

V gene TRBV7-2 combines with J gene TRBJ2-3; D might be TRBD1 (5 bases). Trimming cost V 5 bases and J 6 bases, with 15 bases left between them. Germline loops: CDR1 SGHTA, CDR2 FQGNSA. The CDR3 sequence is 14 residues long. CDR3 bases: TGTGCCAGCAGCCAGGGTCAGGCATACGATACGCAGTATTTT. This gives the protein CASSQGQAYDTQYF.

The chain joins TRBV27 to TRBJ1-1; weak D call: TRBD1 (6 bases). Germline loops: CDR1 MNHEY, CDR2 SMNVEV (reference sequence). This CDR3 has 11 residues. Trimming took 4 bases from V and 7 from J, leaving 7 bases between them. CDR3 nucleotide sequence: TGTGCCAGCAGTTCGACAGGTGAAGCTTTCTTT. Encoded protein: CASSSTGEAFF.

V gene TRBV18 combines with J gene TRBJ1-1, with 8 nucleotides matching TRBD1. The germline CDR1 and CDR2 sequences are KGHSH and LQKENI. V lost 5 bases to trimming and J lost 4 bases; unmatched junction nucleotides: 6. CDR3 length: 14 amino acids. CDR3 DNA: TGTGCCAGCTCAAAAGGAACAGGGGGCACTGAAGCTTTCTTT. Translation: CASSKGTGGTEAFF.

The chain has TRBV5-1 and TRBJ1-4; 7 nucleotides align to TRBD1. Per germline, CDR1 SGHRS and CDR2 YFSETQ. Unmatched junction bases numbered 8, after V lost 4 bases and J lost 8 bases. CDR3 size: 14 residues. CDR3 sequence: CASSPEGAGEKLFF. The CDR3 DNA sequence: TGCGCCAGCAGCCCTGAGGGGGCTGGAGAAAAACTGTTTTTT.

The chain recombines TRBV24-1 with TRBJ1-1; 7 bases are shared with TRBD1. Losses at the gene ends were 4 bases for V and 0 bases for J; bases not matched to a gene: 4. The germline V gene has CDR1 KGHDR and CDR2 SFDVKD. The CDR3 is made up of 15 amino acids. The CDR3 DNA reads TGTGCCACCAGTGAAAGACAGGGAGTGAACACTGAAGCTTTCTTT. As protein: CATSERQGVNTEAFF.

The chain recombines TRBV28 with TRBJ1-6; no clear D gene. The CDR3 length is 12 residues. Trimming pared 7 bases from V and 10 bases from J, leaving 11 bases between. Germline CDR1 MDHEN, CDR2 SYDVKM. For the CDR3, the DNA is TGTGCCAGCACGGGGAACGTCTCACCCCTCCACTTT. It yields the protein CASTGNVSPLHF.

CDR3 coding DNA: TGTGCCAGCGGGGCTAGCGGGGTAAAGTACTTC. As protein: CASGASGVKYF. The chain is built from TRBV27 and TRBJ2-5, with 9 bases matching TRBD2. Germline CDR1 and CDR2: MNHEY and SMNVEV (reference sequence). The CDR3 has 11 residues. V was pared by 8 bases and J by 12 bases, with 7 bases of the junction left unmatched.

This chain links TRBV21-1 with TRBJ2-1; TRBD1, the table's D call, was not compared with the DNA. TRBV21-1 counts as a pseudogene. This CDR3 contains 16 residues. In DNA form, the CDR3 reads TGTGCCAGCAGCACCCTAACCGGGACAGGGAGGAATGAGCAGTTCTTC. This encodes CASSTLTGTGRNEQFF.

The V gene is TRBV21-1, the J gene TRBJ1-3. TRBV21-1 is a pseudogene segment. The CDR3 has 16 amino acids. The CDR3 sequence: CASHRGGRLGGNTIYF. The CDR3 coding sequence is TGTGCCAGCCACCGCGGCGGGCGATTAGGGGGAAACACCATATATTTT.